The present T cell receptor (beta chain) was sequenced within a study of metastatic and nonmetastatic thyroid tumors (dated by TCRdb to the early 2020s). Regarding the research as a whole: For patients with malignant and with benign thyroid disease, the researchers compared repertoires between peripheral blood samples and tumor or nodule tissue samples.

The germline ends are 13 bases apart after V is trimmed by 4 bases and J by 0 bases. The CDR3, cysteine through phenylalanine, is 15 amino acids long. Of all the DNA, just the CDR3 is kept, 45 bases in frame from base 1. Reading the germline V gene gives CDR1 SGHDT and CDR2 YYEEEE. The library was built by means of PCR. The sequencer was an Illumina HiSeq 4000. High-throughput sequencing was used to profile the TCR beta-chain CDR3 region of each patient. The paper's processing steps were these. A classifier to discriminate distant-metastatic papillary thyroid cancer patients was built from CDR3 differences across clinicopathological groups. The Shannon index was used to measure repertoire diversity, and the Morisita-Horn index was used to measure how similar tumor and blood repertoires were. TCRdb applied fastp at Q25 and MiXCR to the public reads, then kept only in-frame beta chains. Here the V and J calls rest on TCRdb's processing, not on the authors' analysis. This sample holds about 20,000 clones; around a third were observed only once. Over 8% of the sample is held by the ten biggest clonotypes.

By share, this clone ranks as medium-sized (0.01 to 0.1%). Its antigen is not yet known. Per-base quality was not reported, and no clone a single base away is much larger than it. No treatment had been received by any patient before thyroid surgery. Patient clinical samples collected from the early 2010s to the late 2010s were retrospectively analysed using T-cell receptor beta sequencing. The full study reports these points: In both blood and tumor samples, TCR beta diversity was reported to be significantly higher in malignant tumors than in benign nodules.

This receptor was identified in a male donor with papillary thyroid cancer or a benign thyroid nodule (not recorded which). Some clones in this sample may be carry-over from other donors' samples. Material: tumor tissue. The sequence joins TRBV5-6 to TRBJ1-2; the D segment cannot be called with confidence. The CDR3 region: CASSPYYRTNYGYTF. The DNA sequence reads TGTGCCAGCAGCCCCTACTACAGAACTAACTATGGCTACACCTTC.